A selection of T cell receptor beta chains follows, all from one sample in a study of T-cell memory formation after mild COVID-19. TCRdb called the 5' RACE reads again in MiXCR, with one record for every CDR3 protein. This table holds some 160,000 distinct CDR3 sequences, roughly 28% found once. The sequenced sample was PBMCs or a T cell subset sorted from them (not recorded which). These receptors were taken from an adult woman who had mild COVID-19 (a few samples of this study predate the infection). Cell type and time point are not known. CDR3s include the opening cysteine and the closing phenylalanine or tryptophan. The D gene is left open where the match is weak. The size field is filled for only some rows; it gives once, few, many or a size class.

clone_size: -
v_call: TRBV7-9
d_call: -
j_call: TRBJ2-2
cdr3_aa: CASSLGRSNTGELFF
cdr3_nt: TGTGCCAGCAGCTTAGGGCGGAGTAACACCGGGGAGCTGTTTTTT

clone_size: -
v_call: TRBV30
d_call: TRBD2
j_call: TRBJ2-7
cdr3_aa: CAWSVGTTFYEQYF
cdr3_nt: TGTGCCTGGAGCGTAGGGACTACCTTCTACGAGCAGTACTTC

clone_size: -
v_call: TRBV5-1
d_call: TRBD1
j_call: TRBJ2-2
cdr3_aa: CASSLARQGITGELFF
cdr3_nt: TGCGCCAGCAGCCTTGCCCGACAGGGTATCACCGGGGAGCTGTTTTTT

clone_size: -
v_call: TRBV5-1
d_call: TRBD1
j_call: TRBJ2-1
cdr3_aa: CASSLGDRSSYNEQFF
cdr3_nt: TGCGCCAGCAGCTTGGGGGACAGGAGCTCCTACAATGAGCAGTTCTTC

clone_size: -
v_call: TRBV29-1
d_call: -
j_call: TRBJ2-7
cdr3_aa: CSVEGAGARYEQYF
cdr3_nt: TGCAGCGTTGAAGGCGCGGGGGCGCGGTACGAGCAGTACTTC

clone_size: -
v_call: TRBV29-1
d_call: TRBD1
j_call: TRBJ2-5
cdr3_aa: CSVVQRGQETQYF
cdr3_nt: TGCAGCGTAGTACAACGGGGACAGGAGACCCAGTACTTC

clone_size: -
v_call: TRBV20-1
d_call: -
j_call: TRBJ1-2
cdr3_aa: CSAIRISSGYGYTF
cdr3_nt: TGCAGTGCTATTCGGATCTCTTCGGGCTATGGCTACACCTTC

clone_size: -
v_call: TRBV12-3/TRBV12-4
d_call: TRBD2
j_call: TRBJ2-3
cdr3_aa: CASSPLVAGAGGTQYF
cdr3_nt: TGTGCCAGCAGTCCCCTGGTAGCGGGAGCAGGGGGTACGCAGTATTTT

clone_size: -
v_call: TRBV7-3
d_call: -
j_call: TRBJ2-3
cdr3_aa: CASSLTGLRGDTQYF
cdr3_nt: TGTGCCAGCAGCTTAACGGGGTTAAGGGGAGATACGCAGTATTTT

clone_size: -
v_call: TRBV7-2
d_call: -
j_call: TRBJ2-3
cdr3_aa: CASSLARTDTQYF
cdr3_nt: TGTGCCAGCAGCTTAGCTAGGACAGATACGCAGTATTTT

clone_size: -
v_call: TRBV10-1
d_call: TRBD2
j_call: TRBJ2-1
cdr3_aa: CASSEWRESLLSSYNEQFF
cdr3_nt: TGCGCCAGCAGTGAGTGGCGGGAGTCCCTTCTGAGCTCCTACAATGAGCAGTTCTTC

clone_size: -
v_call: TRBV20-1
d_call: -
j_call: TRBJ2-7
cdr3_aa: CSARDTTVGYEQYF
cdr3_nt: TGCAGTGCTAGAGATACGACAGTCGGCTACGAGCAGTACTTC

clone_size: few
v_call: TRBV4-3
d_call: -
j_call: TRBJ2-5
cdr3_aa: CASSQDSRRRLGTQYF
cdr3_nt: TGCGCCAGCAGCCAAGATTCACGGAGGAGACTAGGGACCCAGTACTTC

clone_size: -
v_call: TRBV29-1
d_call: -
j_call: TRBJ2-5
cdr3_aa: CSVEHGQETQYF
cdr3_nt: TGCAGCGTTGAGCACGGCCAAGAGACCCAGTACTTC

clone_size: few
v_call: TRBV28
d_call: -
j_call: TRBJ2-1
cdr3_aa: CALSQGSKYNEQFF
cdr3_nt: TGTGCCCTAAGTCAGGGGTCCAAATACAATGAGCAGTTCTTC

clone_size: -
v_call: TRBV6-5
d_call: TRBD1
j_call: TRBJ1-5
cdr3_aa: CDSSYPGQGLQPQHF
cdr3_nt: TGTGACAGCAGTTATCCGGGACAGGGGCTTCAGCCCCAGCATTTT

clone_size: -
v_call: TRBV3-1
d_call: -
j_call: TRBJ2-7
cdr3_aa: CASSRSDLYEQYF
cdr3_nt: TGTGCCAGCAGCCGATCGGACCTCTACGAGCAGTACTTC

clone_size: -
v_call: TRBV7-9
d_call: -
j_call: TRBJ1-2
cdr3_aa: CASSLAGYGYTF
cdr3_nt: TGTGCCAGCAGCTTAGCCGGTTATGGCTACACCTTC

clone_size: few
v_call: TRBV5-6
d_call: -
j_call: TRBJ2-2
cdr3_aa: CASSFRKLTGGELFF
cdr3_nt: TGTGCCAGCAGCTTTAGAAAGTTAACAGGCGGGGAGCTGTTTTTT

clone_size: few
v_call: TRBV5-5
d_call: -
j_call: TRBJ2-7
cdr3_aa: CASSFPGRNEQYF
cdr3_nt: TGTGCCAGCAGCTTCCCCGGGCGTAACGAGCAGTACTTC

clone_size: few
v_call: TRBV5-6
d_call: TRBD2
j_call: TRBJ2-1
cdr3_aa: CASSSEAGGTGEQFF
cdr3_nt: TGTGCCAGCAGCAGTGAAGCGGGAGGTACGGGTGAGCAGTTCTTC

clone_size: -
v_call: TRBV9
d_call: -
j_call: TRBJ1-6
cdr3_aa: CASSVDRGYSPLHF
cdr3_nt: TGTGCCAGCAGCGTAGATCGGGGTTATTCACCCCTCCACTTT

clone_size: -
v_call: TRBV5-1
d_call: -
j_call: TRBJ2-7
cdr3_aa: CASSLEAGRLHF
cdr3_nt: TGCGCCAGCAGCTTGGAGGCAGGCCGCCTGCACTTC

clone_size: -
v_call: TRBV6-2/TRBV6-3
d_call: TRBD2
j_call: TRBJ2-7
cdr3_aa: CASSYRTRLRDEQYF
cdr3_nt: TGTGCCAGCAGTTACAGGACTAGACTCAGGGACGAGCAGTACTTC

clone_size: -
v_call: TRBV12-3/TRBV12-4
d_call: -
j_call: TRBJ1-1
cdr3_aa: CASSLGLQGRGTEAFF
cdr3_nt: TGTGCCAGCAGTTTAGGGCTACAGGGAAGGGGCACTGAAGCTTTCTTT

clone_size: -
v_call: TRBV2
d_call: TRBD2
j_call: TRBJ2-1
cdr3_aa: CASSERGGSSYNEQFF
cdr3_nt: TGTGCCAGCAGTGAACGTGGCGGGAGCTCCTACAATGAGCAGTTCTTC

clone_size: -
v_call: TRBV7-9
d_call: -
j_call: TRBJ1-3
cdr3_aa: CASSLVPLLGNTIYF
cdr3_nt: TGTGCCAGCAGCTTAGTCCCGTTACTTGGAAACACCATATATTTT

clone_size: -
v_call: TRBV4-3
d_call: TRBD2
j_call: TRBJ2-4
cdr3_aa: CASSQGLAGGPDSWNIQYF
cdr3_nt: TGCGCCAGCAGCCAAGGACTAGCGGGAGGGCCGGATTCGTGGAACATTCAGTACTTC

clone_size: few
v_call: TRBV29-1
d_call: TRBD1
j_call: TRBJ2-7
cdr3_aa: CSVVQGAYEQYF
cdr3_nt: TGCAGCGTTGTACAGGGGGCCTACGAGCAGTACTTC

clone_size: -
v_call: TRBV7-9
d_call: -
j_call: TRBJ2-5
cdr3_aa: CAPYPLASREQETQYF
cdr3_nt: TGTGCCCCCTATCCCCTCGCAAGCAGGGAACAAGAGACCCAGTACTTC

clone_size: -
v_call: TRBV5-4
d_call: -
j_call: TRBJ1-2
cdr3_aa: CASSLPGIYGYTF
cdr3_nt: TGTGCCAGCAGCTTGCCCGGGATCTATGGCTACACCTTC

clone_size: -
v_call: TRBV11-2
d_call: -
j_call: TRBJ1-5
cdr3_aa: CASSLGQANQPQHF
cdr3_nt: TGTGCCAGCAGCTTAGGTCAGGCCAATCAGCCCCAGCATTTT

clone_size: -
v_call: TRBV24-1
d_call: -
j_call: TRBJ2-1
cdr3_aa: CATSEGYNEQFF
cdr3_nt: TGTGCCACCAGTGAGGGGTACAATGAGCAGTTCTTC

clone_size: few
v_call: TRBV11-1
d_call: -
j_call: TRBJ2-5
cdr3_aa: CASSYGSHQETQYF
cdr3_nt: TGTGCCAGCAGTTACGGCAGCCACCAGGAGACCCAGTACTTC

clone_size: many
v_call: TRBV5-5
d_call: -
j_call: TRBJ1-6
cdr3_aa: CASSFGDSTYNSPLHF
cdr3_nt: TGTGCCAGCAGCTTTGGGGATTCAACCTATAATTCACCCCTCCACTTT

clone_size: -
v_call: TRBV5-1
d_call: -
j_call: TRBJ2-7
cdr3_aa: CASSLRGFDYEQYF
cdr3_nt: TGCGCCAGCAGCTTGAGAGGGTTTGACTACGAGCAGTACTTC

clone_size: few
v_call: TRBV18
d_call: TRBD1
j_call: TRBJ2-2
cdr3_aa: CASSSRQGYTGELFF
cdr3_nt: TGTGCCAGCTCATCGAGACAGGGCTACACCGGGGAGCTGTTTTTT

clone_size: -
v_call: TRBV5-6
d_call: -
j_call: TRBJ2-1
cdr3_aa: CASSLGSDEQFF
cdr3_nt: TGTGCCAGCAGCTTAGGGAGTGATGAGCAGTTCTTC

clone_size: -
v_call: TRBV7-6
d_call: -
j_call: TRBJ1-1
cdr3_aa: CASMAGDYTEAFF
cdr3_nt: TGTGCCAGCATGGCAGGGGATTACACTGAAGCTTTCTTT

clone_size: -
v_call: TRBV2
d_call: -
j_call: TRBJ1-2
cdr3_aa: CASSALDVGYTF
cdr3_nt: TGTGCCAGCAGTGCCTTAGACGTAGGCTACACCTTC